These 12 T cell receptor beta chains originate from one sample sequenced in a study of cytomegalovirus exposure and HLA in healthy donors. The PCR made use of 60 Vbeta and 13 Jbeta primers. Assay used: immunoSEQ multiplex PCR; TCRdb lists only in-frame clones, some missing. The repertoire holds approximately 170,000 clones, roughly 80% seen once, with 2% to 2.5% in the top ten. The sequenced sample consisted of PBMCs. These receptors came from a male donor in good health and CMV-seronegative.

The chain employs TRBV18 and TRBJ1-2; TRBD1 matches at 9 bases. Unmatched junction bases numbered 2, after V lost 1 base and J lost 2 bases. The CDR3 has 15 residues. Germline CDR1 and CDR2: KGHSH and LQKENI. The CDR3: CASSPLGQGNYGYTF. CDR3 coding DNA: TGTGCCAGCTCACCACTCGGACAGGGGAACTATGGCTACACCTTC.

The chain employs TRBV6-1 and TRBJ1-5; D is ambiguous. CDR3 length: 14 residues. Germline assignment: CDR1 MNHNS and CDR2 SASEGT. Trimming removed 3 bases from V and 3 bases from J, with 9 bases in between. The CDR3 loop is CASSDLADNQPQHF. CDR3 nucleotide sequence: TGTGCCAGCAGTGACCTGGCAGACAATCAGCCCCAGCATTTT.

This sequence joins TRBV7-9 and TRBJ1-2, with TRBD1 identical over 9 bases. V shed 4 bases, J shed 5 bases, and the junction held 5 bases outside the gene matches. CDR3 length: 14 residues. CDR1 is SEHNR, CDR2 FQNEAQ, per germline (reference sequence). Here the CDR3 reads CASSSQTGGYGYTF. Written as DNA, the CDR3 is TGTGCCAGCAGCTCCCAGACAGGGGGATATGGCTACACCTTC.

The chain couples TRBV4-1 to TRBJ1-1; tentatively, D is TRBD1 (5 bases). Germline values: CDR1 MGHRA, CDR2 YSYEKL. The ends were cut back, 1 base at V and 2 bases at J, with 11 bases in the middle. The CDR3 sequence is 15 residues long. This CDR3 reads CASSQGFGQNTEAFF. CDR3 nucleotide sequence: TGCGCCAGCAGCCAAGGTTTCGGACAAAACACTGAAGCTTTCTTT.

This clone was recorded only once. The chain couples TRBV29-1 to TRBJ2-1; 9 nucleotides line up with TRBD1. This CDR3 has 13 amino acids. With 4 bases clipped from V and 12 bases from J, the junction kept 10 bases outside the gene matches. Germline V gene data show CDR1 as SQVTM and CDR2 as ANQGSEA. The CDR3 spells CSVVLGQGSRQFF. The DNA for the CDR3 is TGCAGCGTTGTGTTGGGACAGGGTTCACGGCAGTTCTTC.

This chain's CDR3 is CASSTGQSSPLHF. CDR3 DNA: TGTGCCAGCAGCACAGGGCAAAGTTCACCCCTCCACTTT. This rearrangement joins TRBV11-2 to TRBJ1-6, with D possibly matching TRBD1 (6 bases). V lost 5 bases and J lost 9, with 11 bases in between. Germline CDR1 reads SGHAT; CDR2 reads FQNNGV. The CDR3 covers 13 residues. The entire variable domain, with the rest obtained from reference TRBV11-2 and TRBJ1-6, is as follows: EAGVAQSPRYKIIEKRQSVAFWCNPISGHATLYWYQQILGQGPKLLIQFQNNGVVDDSQLPKDRFSAERLKGVDSTLKIQPAKLEDSAVYLCASSTGQSSPLHFGNGTRLTVT.

The rearrangement joins TRBV19 to TRBJ2-2; 7 nucleotides align to TRBD1. Looked up from germline, CDR1 is LNHDA and CDR2 is SQIVND (reference sequence). This CDR3 has 16 residues. The junction had 6 bases not matched to a gene; V was cut back by 1 base and J by 4 bases. CDR3 protein: CASSIGQGRATGELFF. The CDR3 region has the DNA TGTGCCAGTAGTATAGGACAGGGCAGGGCCACCGGGGAGCTGTTTTTT.

The chain is built from TRBV10-3 and TRBJ1-1; tentative D call: TRBD1 (6 bases). The CDR3 covers 12 residues. From germline, CDR1 is ENHRY and CDR2 SYGVKD. V lost 6 bases and J 4 bases, leaving 9 bases between the germline ends. Here the CDR3 reads CAIRTGSTEAFF. The CDR3 bases are TGTGCCATCAGGACAGGTTCCACTGAAGCTTTCTTT.

V gene TRBV19 combines with J gene TRBJ2-2; D may be TRBD1 (6 bases). The length of the CDR3 is 15 residues. V lost 7 bases, J lost 2 bases, and 14 bases lay in between. CDR1 is LNHDA, CDR2 SQIVND, per germline (reference sequence). In DNA, the CDR3 is TGTGCCAGTAAGGCTCCAGGGGCTAACACCGGGGAGCTGTTTTTT. Its translation: CASKAPGANTGELFF.

The V call is TRBV5-1, the J call TRBJ2-3, with 9 nucleotides matching TRBD1. Trimming at V came to 3 bases and at J to 0 bases, leaving 5 bases not matched to a gene. Per germline, CDR1 SGHRS and CDR2 YFSETQ. The CDR3 has 16 amino acids. The CDR3 DNA reads TGCGCCAGCAGCTCCGGGACAGGGACCAGCACAGATACGCAGTATTTT. Translation: CASSSGTGTSTDTQYF.

J is TRBJ2-2 and V is TRBV10-3; TRBD2 aligns across 8 bases. The CDR3 runs to 13 residues. Trimming cost V 6 bases and J 4 bases; bases outside gene matches: 1. Germline CDR1 reads ENHRY; CDR2 reads SYGVKD. The CDR3 sequence: CAIRGTSTGELFF. Written as DNA, the CDR3 is TGTGCCATCAGGGGGACTAGCACCGGGGAGCTGTTTTTT.

The chain is built from TRBV7-8 and TRBJ2-7, with D tentatively TRBD2 (5 bases). The germline V gene encodes CDR1 SGHVS and CDR2 FQNEAQ. V was pared by 3 bases and J by 2 bases, with 14 bases between. This CDR3 is built from 15 residues. The CDR3 protein is CASSFGSGMTYEQYF. CDR3 DNA sequence: TGTGCCAGCAGCTTTGGCAGCGGCATGACCTACGAGCAGTACTTC.